This T cell receptor (beta chain) originates from a study of pediatric ulcerative colitis. Study summary: Ulcerative colitis patients had pancolitis or left-sided colitis, with confirming histology. Study-level findings and limits: Ulcerative colitis patients shared more blood-rectal clones than controls. All ulcerative colitis patients, but no controls, carried two rectal clonotypes. Rectal repertoires separated controls, mild-moderate and acute severe colitis.

As regards this clone: Its antigen is unknown.

The CDR3 covers 12 residues. With V trimmed by 8 bases and J by 3 bases, 3 bases remained unmatched. CDR1 MNHEY and CDR2 SVGAGI come from the germline V gene. TCRdb's table, derived via immunoSEQ multiplex PCR, lists solely in-frame clones and lacks some. Among 17,000 or so clones listed, just under 75% were seen once. The rectum was sampled with one to two pinch biopsies at colonoscopy. The genes are TRBV6-5 and TRBJ2-7, with TRBD1 matching 8 bases. The sequence was obtained from a girl between 10 and 17 years old with moderate ulcerative colitis. The specimen was gut tissue. The CDR3 sequence is CASGQGSYEQYF. CDR3 DNA sequence: TGTGCCAGCGGACAGGGAAGCTACGAGCAGTACTTC.